The clone carrying this T cell receptor (beta chain) was seen once. Its antigen is not identified. Investigators spread the genomic DNA of each subset evenly over several immunoSEQ plates. In the original analysis: Filtering differed for immunoSEQ, which gave only junction sequences without quality scores. Profiling relied on immunoSEQ multiplex PCR, and the TCRdb table lists in-frame clones only, not all of them. V and J calls and clone size follow that table, whereas D and trimming were derived from the DNA. This sample yields millions of clones, of which 90% to 95% are seen a single time; about 0.39% belongs to the top ten. The sample originates from a study of shared clonotypes between healthy human individuals. Study observations and caveats: Clonotype sharing among donors likely depends on sequencing depth. The genetic and exposure-history diversity represented was limited by few donors.

This CDR3 spans 15 amino acids. Germline CDR1 and CDR2: SGHVS and FQNEAQ. Trimming cost V 2 bases and J 0 bases, with 11 bases left between them. This receptor was identified in a man younger than 35 in good health. Some clones in this sample may be carry-over from other donors' samples. Sequencing input: naive CD4+ T cells from PBMCs. Subset specified: CD45RA+ positively selected. The chain has TRBV7-8 and TRBJ2-7, with D uncertain. CDR3 in DNA: TGTGCCAGCAGCTTATGGGGATTAGACTCCTACGAGCAGTACTTC. Its protein product is CASSLWGLDSYEQYF.